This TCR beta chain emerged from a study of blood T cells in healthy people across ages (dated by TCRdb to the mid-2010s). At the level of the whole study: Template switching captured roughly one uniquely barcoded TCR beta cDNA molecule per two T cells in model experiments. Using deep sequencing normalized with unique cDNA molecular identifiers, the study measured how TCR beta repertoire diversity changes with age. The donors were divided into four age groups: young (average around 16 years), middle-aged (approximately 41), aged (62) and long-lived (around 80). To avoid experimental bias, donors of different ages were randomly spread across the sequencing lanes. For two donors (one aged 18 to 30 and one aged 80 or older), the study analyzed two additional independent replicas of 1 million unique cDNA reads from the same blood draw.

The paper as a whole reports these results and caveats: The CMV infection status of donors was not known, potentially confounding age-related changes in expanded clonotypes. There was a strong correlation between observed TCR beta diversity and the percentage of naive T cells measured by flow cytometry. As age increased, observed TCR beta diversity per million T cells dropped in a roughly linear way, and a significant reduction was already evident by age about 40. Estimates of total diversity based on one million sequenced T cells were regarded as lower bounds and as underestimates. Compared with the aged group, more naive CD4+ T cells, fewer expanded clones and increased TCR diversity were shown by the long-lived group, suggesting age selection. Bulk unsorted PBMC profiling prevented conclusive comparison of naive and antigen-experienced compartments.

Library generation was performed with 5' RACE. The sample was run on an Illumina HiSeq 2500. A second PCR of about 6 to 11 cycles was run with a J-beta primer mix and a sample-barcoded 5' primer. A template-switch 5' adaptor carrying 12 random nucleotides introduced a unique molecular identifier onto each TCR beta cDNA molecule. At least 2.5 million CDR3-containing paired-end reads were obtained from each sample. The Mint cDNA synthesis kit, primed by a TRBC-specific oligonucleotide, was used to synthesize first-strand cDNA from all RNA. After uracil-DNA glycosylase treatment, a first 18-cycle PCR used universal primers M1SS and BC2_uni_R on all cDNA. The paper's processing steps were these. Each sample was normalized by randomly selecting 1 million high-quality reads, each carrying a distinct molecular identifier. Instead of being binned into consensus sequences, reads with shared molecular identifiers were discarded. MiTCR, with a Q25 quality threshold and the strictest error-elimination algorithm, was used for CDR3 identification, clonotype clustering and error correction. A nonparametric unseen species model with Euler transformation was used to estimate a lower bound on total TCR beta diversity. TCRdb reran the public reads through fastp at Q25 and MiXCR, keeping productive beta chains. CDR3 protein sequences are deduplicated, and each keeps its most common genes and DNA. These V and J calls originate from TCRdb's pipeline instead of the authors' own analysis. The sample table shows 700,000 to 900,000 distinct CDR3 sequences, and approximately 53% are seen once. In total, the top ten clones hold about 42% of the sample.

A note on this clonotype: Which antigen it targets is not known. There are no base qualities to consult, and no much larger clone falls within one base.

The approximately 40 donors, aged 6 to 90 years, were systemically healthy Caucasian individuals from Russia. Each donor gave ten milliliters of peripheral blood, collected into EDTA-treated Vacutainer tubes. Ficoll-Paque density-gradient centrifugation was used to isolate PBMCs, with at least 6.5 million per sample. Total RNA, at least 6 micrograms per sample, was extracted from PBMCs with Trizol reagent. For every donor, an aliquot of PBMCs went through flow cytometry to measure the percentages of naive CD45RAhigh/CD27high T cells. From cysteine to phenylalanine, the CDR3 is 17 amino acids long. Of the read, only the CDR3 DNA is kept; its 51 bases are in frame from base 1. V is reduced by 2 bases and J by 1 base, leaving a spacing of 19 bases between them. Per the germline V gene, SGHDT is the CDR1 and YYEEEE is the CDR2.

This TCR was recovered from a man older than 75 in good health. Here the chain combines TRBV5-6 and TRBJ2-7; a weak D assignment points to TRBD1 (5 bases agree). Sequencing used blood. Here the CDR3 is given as CASSLGVMERRSYEQYF. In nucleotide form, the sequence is TGTGCCAGCAGCTTAGGGGTGATGGAACGGCGATCCTACGAGCAGTACTTC.